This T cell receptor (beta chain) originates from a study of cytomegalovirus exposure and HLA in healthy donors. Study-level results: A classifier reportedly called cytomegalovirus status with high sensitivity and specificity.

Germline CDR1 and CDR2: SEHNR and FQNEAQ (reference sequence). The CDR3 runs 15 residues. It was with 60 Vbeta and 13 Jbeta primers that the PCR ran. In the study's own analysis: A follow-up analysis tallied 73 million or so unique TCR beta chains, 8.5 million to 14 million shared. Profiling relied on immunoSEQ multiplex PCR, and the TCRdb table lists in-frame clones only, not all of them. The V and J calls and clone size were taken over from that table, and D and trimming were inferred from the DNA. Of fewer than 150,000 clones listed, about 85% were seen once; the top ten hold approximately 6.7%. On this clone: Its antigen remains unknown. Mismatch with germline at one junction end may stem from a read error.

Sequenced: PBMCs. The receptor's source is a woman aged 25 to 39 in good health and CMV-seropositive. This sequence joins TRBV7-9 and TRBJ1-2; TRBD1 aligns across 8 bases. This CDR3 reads CSSSFPGQGKGGYTF. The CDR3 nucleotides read TGTTCCAGCAGCTTCCCTGGACAGGGAAAGGGTGGCTACACCTTC.